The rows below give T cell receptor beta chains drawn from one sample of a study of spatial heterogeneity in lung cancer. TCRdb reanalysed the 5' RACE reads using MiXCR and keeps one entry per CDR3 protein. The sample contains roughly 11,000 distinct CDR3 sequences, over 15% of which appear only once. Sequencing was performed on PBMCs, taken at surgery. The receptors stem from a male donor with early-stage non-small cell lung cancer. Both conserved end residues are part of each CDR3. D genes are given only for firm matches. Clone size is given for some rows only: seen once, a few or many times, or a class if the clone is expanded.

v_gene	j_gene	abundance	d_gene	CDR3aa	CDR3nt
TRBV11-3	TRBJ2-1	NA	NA	CASSLGGTSSYNEQFF	TGTGCCAGCAGCTTGGGCGGGACGAGCTCCTACAATGAGCAGTTCTTC
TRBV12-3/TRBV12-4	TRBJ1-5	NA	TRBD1	CASSVGQGATYSNQPQHF	TGTGCCAGCAGTGTGGGACAGGGTGCAACGTATAGCAATCAGCCCCAGCATTTT
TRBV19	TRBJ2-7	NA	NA	CASSPHRTVEQYF	TGTGCCAGTTCCCCCCACCGGACGGTCGAGCAGTACTTC
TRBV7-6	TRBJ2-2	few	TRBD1	CASSWGQLSTGELFF	TGTGCCAGCAGCTGGGGACAGCTCTCCACCGGGGAGCTGTTTTTT
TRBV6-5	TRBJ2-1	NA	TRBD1	CASSQNQGQGYEQFF	TGTGCCAGCAGTCAAAACCAGGGACAGGGCTATGAGCAGTTCTTC
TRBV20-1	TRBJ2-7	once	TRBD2	CSVPTVTSGRVYEQYF	TGCAGTGTTCCTACGGTGACTAGCGGGAGAGTCTACGAGCAGTACTTC
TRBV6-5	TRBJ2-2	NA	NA	CASRDYRSLGGELFF	TGTGCCAGCAGGGACTACCGCTCCCTCGGAGGGGAGCTGTTTTTT
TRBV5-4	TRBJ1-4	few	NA	CASSTNRALDEKLFF	TGTGCCAGCAGCACCAACAGGGCTCTTGATGAAAAACTGTTTTTT
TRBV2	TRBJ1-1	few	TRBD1	CASSAGQGNTEAFF	TGTGCCAGCAGTGCAGGACAGGGGAACACTGAAGCTTTCTTT
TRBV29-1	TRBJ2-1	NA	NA	CSVDGVIDEQFF	TGCAGCGTTGACGGAGTTATCGATGAGCAGTTCTTC
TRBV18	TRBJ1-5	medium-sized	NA	CASSLSGTPLGQPQHF	TGTGCCAGCTCTCTATCCGGGACCCCTTTAGGGCAGCCCCAGCATTTT
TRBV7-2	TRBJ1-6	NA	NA	CASSLMGASGSPLHF	TGTGCCAGCAGCCTAATGGGGGCCTCGGGTTCACCCCTCCACTTT
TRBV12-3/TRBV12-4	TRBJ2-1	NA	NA	CASSLGTQEQFF	TGTGCCAGCAGTTTAGGGACACAGGAGCAGTTCTTC
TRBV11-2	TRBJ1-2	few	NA	CASSLTNYGYTF	TGTGCCAGCAGCTTAACCAACTATGGCTACACCTTC
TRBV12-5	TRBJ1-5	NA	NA	CASGLRPVSPYQPQHF	TGTGCTAGTGGTTTGAGGCCAGTTTCCCCATATCAGCCCCAGCATTTT
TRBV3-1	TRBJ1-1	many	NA	CASSQPGLTEAFF	TGTGCCAGCAGCCAACCGGGACTTACTGAAGCTTTCTTT
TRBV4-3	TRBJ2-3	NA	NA	CASSQPSATGSGPSDTQYF	TGCGCCAGCAGCCAACCCTCGGCCACGGGTAGCGGACCTTCAGATACGCAGTATTTT
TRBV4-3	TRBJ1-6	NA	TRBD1	CASSPQTGFVNSPLHF	TGCGCCAGCAGCCCCCAGACAGGGTTTGTGAATTCACCCCTCCACTTT
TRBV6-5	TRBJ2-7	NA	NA	CASSYDPASYEQYF	TGTGCCAGCAGTTACGATCCTGCATCCTACGAGCAGTACTTC
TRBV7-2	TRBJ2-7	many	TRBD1	CASSLGPGQSYEQYF	TGTGCCAGCAGCTTAGGACCGGGACAGTCGTACGAGCAGTACTTC
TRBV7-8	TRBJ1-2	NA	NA	CASSFTGTTANYGYTF	TGTGCCAGCAGCTTCACCGGGACAACGGCTAACTATGGCTACACCTTC
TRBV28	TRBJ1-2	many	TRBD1	CASRQGAYGYTF	TGTGCCAGCAGACAGGGGGCTTATGGCTACACCTTC
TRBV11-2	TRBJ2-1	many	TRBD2	CASSLYSSGRALNEQFF	TGTGCCAGCAGCCTCTACTCTAGCGGGAGGGCCTTAAATGAGCAGTTCTTC
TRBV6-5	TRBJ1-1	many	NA	CASSPATGQNTEAFF	TGTGCCAGCAGCCCAGCTACGGGGCAGAACACTGAAGCTTTCTTT
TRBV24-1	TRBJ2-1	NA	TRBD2	CALLLAGEFYNEQFF	TGTGCCTTACTACTAGCGGGAGAATTCTACAATGAGCAGTTCTTC
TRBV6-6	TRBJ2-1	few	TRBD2	CASSYSGLAGVGGQFF	TGTGCCAGCAGTTACTCCGGACTAGCGGGAGTGGGAGGGCAGTTCTTC
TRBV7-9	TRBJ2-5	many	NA	CASSLSGQETQYF	TGTGCCAGCAGCTTAAGTGGCCAAGAGACCCAGTACTTC
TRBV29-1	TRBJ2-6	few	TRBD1	CSVGTGRSSGANVLTF	TGCAGCGTCGGGACAGGGCGTTCTTCTGGGGCCAACGTCCTGACTTTC
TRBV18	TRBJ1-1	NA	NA	CASSMNSQDGEAFF	TGTGCCAGCTCAATGAACTCACAGGACGGCGAAGCTTTCTTT
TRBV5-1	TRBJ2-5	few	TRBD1	CASSFGQGLGETQYF	TGCGCCAGCAGCTTCGGACAGGGCTTGGGGGAGACCCAGTACTTC
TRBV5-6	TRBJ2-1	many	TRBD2	CASSSLAGSGNEQFF	TGTGCCAGCAGCTCGCTAGCGGGGAGTGGAAATGAGCAGTTCTTC
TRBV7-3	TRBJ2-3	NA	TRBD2	CASSPGGRGVTDTQYF	TGTGCCAGCAGCCCGGGAGGGAGAGGTGTCACAGATACGCAGTATTTT
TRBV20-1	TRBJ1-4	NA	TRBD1	CSARSGTGGLNEKLFF	TGCAGTGCTAGATCCGGGACAGGGGGCCTTAATGAAAAACTGTTTTTT
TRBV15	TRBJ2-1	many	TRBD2	CATSSGLAGDNEQFF	TGTGCCACCAGCAGTGGACTAGCGGGGGACAATGAGCAGTTCTTC
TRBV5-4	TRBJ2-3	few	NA	CASSLAPPLRTDTQYF	TGTGCCAGCAGCTTGGCCCCCCCGCTCCGCACAGATACGCAGTATTTT
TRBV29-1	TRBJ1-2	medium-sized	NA	CSVEEAGFRGYTF	TGCAGCGTTGAAGAGGCAGGGTTTAGGGGCTACACCTTC
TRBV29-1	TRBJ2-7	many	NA	CSVVRTEGTYEQYF	TGCAGCGTTGTTCGGACAGAAGGGACCTACGAGCAGTACTTC
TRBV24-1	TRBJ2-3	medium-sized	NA	CATSDRARGVDTQYF	TGTGCCACCAGTGATCGGGCCCGCGGGGTAGATACGCAGTATTTT
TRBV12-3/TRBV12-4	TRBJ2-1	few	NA	CASSPTLGATYNEQFF	TGTGCCAGCAGTCCGACACTTGGGGCAACCTACAATGAGCAGTTCTTC
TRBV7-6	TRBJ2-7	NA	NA	CASSRDNSYEQYF	TGTGCCAGCAGCCGTGACAACTCCTACGAGCAGTACTTC
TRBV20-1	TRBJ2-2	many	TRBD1	CSAKQGADGELFF	TGCAGTGCTAAGCAGGGGGCGGACGGGGAGCTGTTTTTT
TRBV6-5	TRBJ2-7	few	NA	CASKPRPSGYEQYF	TGTGCCAGCAAACCAAGACCCTCGGGCTACGAGCAGTACTTC
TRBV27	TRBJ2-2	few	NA	CASHGTNTGELFF	TGTGCCAGCCATGGTACCAACACCGGGGAGCTGTTTTTT
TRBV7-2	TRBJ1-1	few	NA	CASSPLFWGTEAFF	TGTGCCAGCAGCCCCCTGTTTTGGGGCACTGAAGCTTTCTTT
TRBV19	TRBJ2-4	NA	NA	CASSIGLDRSQNF	TGTGCCAGTAGTATAGGCCTAGATCGATCCCAAAACTTC
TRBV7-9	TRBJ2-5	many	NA	CASSLNSRESETQYF	TGTGCCAGCAGCTTAAATTCGAGGGAATCGGAGACCCAGTACTTC
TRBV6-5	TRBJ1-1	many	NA	CASSYSGIQGGTEAFF	TGTGCCAGCAGTTACTCGGGGATACAGGGTGGCACTGAAGCTTTCTTT
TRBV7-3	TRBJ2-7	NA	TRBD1	CASSLSRTGIYEQYF	TGTGCCAGCAGCTTATCCCGGACAGGGATTTACGAGCAGTACTTC
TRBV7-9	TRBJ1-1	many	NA	CASSGVRVKAFF	TGTGCCAGCAGCGGAGTGAGGGTCAAAGCTTTCTTT
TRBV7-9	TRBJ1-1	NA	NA	CASSLPQGWGPDDTEAFF	TGTGCCAGCAGCTTACCCCAGGGATGGGGGCCGGACGACACTGAAGCTTTCTTT
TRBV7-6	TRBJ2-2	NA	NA	CASSLAGGTGELFF	TGTGCCAGCAGCTTAGCGGGAGGCACCGGGGAGCTGTTTTTT
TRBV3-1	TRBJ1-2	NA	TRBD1	CASSQFLGQGDGYTF	TGTGCCAGCAGCCAATTCTTGGGACAGGGGGATGGCTACACCTTC
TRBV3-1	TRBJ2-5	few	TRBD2	CASSQDVASGSTETQYF	TGTGCCAGCAGCCAAGATGTGGCTAGCGGGAGTACGGAGACCCAGTACTTC
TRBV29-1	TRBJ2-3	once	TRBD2	CSVRSTSESTDTQYF	TGCAGCGTTCGGTCGACTAGCGAGAGCACAGATACGCAGTATTTT
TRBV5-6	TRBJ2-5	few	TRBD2	CASSFGGRGETQYF	TGTGCCAGCAGCTTTGGCGGGAGAGGGGAGACCCAGTACTTC
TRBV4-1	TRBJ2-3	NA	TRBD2	CASSQDGLAGITDTQYF	TGCGCCAGCAGCCAAGACGGACTAGCGGGGATCACAGATACGCAGTATTTT
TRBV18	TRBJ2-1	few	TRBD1	CASSRGTGPYNEQFF	TGTGCCAGCTCACGCGGGACAGGGCCTTACAATGAGCAGTTCTTC
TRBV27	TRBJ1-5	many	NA	CASRPRPGTFSNQPQHF	TGTGCCAGCAGGCCCAGGCCCGGGACATTTAGCAATCAGCCCCAGCATTTT
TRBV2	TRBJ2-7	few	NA	CASGSDVSYEQYF	TGTGCCAGTGGATCAGACGTTTCCTACGAGCAGTACTTC